What follows are 32 T cell receptor beta chains derived from one specimen sequenced in a study of early T cells in non-severe SARS-CoV-2 infection. TCRdb redid the calling of the 5' RACE reads with MiXCR, one entry per CDR3 protein. In the table there are about 58,000 distinct CDR3 sequences, around 12% of which are singletons. Here the sequenced sample was whole blood, taken at baseline. The source is an adult who was a healthcare worker with PCR-confirmed SARS-CoV-2 infection or an uninfected control (not recorded which). The donor label of this sample is uncertain.

This clonotype occurred a few times. This chain connects TRBV29-1 to TRBJ2-5; D gene unclear. Germline lookup yields CDR1 SQVTM and CDR2 ANQGSEA. The V end was cut by 6 bases, the J end by 1 base, with 15 bases between. The CDR3 contains 14 residues. The CDR3 DNA reads as TGCAGCGTGGATTCTACTCGTTTCCAAGAGACCCAGTACTTC. It encodes CSVDSTRFQETQYF.

The chain carries TRBV6-5 and TRBJ2-7, with D unresolved. The V and J ends lost 7 bases and 1 base respectively, with 11 bases between them. Germline CDR1 reads MNHEY; CDR2 reads SVGAGI. The CDR3 covers 13 residues. CDR3 residues: CASIPLLSYEQYV. The CDR3 DNA is TGTGCCAGCATACCCCTACTTTCCTACGAGCAGTACGTC.

This clonotype was seen only a few times. The gene calls are TRBV27 and TRBJ2-1; 7 nucleotides align to TRBD1. The germline gives CDR1 MNHEY, CDR2 SMNVEV (reference sequence). V lost 5 bases to trimming and J lost 6 bases; unmatched junction nucleotides: 4. The CDR3 has 13 residues. CDR3 coding DNA: TGTGCCAGCAGTAGACAGGGCCTCAATGAGCAGTTCTTC. This encodes CASSRQGLNEQFF.

The chain's CDR3 is CASGPPGTESNQPQHF. DNA of the CDR3: TGTGCTAGTGGTCCCCCCGGGACAGAGAGCAATCAGCCCCAGCATTTT. The chain links TRBV12-5 to TRBJ1-5; 7 bases line up with TRBD1. CDR1 is LGHNT and CDR2 is FRNRAP in the germline V gene. V lost 5 bases, J lost 1 base, and 8 bases stayed unmatched. This CDR3 has 16 amino acids.

This clonotype was recorded many times. The J gene is TRBJ2-5, the V gene TRBV7-3; a weak D match, TRBD2 (6 bases). V gave up 4 bases and J gave up 2 bases, with 11 bases separating them. The CDR3 runs to 14 residues. Germline loops: CDR1 SGHTA, CDR2 FQGTGA. CDR3 sequence reads: CASSSMGGQETQYF. CDR3 coding DNA: TGTGCCAGCAGCTCGATGGGGGGACAAGAGACCCAGTACTTC.

This clonotype was seen repeatedly, ten times or more. This chain connects TRBV6-5 to TRBJ1-3; D is perhaps TRBD1 (6 bases). The V gene's germline CDR1 is MNHEY and CDR2 SVGAGI. The CDR3 runs 15 residues. V shed 6 bases and J shed 0 bases, with 12 bases lying between them. The CDR3 coding sequence is TGTGCCAGCAGCCGGACAGCCACCTCTGGAAACACCATATATTTT. Translated, it gives CASSRTATSGNTIYF.

CDR3 nucleotides: TGTGCCAGCACCCCGCGGCAGTCGGCCTATTCACCCCTCCACTTT. Its translation is CASTPRQSAYSPLHF. This chain joins TRBV6-1 and TRBJ1-6; D gene unclear. Germline lookup yields CDR1 MNHNS and CDR2 SASEGT. The CDR3 has 15 residues. Trimming took 7 bases from V and 8 from J, leaving 18 bases between them.

This clonotype was observed at least ten times. The V gene is TRBV6-5, the J gene TRBJ2-5; possible D gene TRBD2, 5 bases. V lost 4 bases and J 2 bases, leaving 11 bases between the germline ends. The germline V gene encodes CDR1 MNHEY and CDR2 SVGAGI. The CDR3 has 14 amino acids. This chain's CDR3 is CASSSGLLQETQYF. The CDR3 DNA is TGTGCCAGCAGTTCCGGACTCCTACAAGAGACCCAGTACTTC.

This clonotype was found a few times. The V and J genes are TRBV30 and TRBJ1-3; TRBD1 matches at 7 bases. CDR1 is GTSNPN, CDR2 SVGIG, per germline (reference sequence). Trimming removed 3 bases from V and 2 bases from J; junction bases left unmatched: 10. The CDR3 has 16 residues. The CDR3 protein is CAWSRGTSLAGNTIYF. The CDR3 DNA sequence: TGTGCCTGGAGCAGGGGGACCTCTCTAGCTGGAAACACCATATATTTT. Full variable domain (outside the CDR3, taken from reference TRBV30 and TRBJ1-3): SQTIHQWPATLVQPVGSPLSLECTVEGTSNPNLYWYRQAAGRGLQLLFYSVGIGQISSEVPQNLSASRPQDRQFILSSKKLLLSDSGFYLCAWSRGTSLAGNTIYFGEGSWLTVV.

This clonotype was counted a few times. The V call is TRBV12-3 or TRBV12-4, the J call TRBJ2-5; D may correspond to TRBD1 or TRBD2 (5 bases each). CDR3 length: 15 amino acids. Trimming removed 6 bases from V and 2 bases from J, with 16 bases in between. CDR3 nucleotides: TGTGCCAGCAGCTTTGGGACGGGTCATCAAGAGACCCAGTACTTC. As protein: CASSFGTGHQETQYF.

The chain uses TRBV27 and TRBJ2-2, with TRBD1 matching 11 bases. In germline, CDR1 is MNHEY, CDR2 SMNVEV (reference sequence). The CDR3 length is 18 residues. The J segment lost 0 bases and the V segment lost 5 bases, leaving 8 bases of the junction unmatched. CDR3 protein: CASSPGTGGPANTGELFF. CDR3 DNA: TGTGCCAGCAGTCCTGGGACAGGGGGGCCCGCGAACACCGGGGAGCTGTTTTTT.

The table lists this clonotype with many counts. V gene TRBV29-1 combines with J gene TRBJ1-2, with D unresolved. The V end lost 6 bases, the J end lost 7 bases, and 18 bases lay between the germline ends. The germline V gene encodes CDR1 SQVTM and CDR2 ANQGSEA. This CDR3 region has 13 residues. As DNA, the CDR3 is TGCAGCGTACGGGCGAACAGTTCGTCTGGCTACACCTTC. Protein: CSVRANSSSGYTF.

The sample holds a few counts of this clonotype. The V and J genes are TRBV6-1 and TRBJ2-1; TRBD2 aligns across 7 bases. Trimming removed 2 bases from V and 11 bases from J; junction bases left unmatched: 3. This CDR3 has 12 amino acids. CDR1 is MNHNS and CDR2 is SASEGT in the germline V gene. The CDR3 loop is CASSEWGGKQFF. CDR3 nucleotide sequence: TGTGCCAGCAGTGAATGGGGGGGTAAGCAGTTCTTC.

The J gene is TRBJ1-2, the V gene TRBV4-2, with D perhaps TRBD1 (5 bases). Germline-derived CDR1 and CDR2 are LGHNA and YNFKEQ. The V end was cut by 4 bases, the J end by 4 bases, with 13 bases between. The CDR3 totals 14 residues. CDR3 residues: CASSLDDRRYGYTF. The CDR3 region has the DNA TGTGCCAGCAGCCTAGATGACAGACGCTATGGCTACACCTTC.

The rearrangement uses TRBV7-2 and TRBJ2-1; D call uncertain. V shed 4 bases and J shed 4 bases, with 8 bases lying between them. Germline values: CDR1 SGHTA, CDR2 FQGNSA. This CDR3 has 13 residues. DNA for the CDR3: TGTGCCAGCAGCTATCGGCGATACAATGAGCAGTTCTTC. It translates to CASSYRRYNEQFF.

This clonotype was picked up many times. V and J are TRBV20-1 and TRBJ1-2; the D gene is possibly TRBD1 (5 bases). The germline CDR1 and CDR2 sequences are DFQATT and SNEGSKA (reference sequence). The CDR3 is made up of 16 amino acids. Trimming stripped 5 bases from V and 8 bases from J, with 27 bases between. In nucleotides, the CDR3 is TGCAGTGCTGAGTATGGGTCGGGACGGTCCCCTTCCGGCTACACCTTC. Protein sequence: CSAEYGSGRSPSGYTF.

The sample holds many counts of this clonotype. Here the CDR3 reads CASSLESGSGELFF. The DNA of the CDR3 is TGTGCCAGCAGCTTAGAGTCTGGATCGGGGGAGCTGTTTTTT. The rearrangement joins TRBV7-2 to TRBJ2-2; D unresolved. Germline-derived CDR1 and CDR2 are SGHTA and FQGNSA. The germline V and J ends were trimmed by 1 base and 8 bases, with 11 bases remaining between them. The CDR3 consists of 14 residues.

This clonotype was counted only a few times. The CDR3 sequence is CATSDQTTGSRRDTQYF. The DNA for the CDR3 is TGTGCCACCAGTGACCAAACAACAGGGTCCAGAAGGGATACGCAGTATTTT. V gene TRBV24-1 combines with J gene TRBJ2-3, with D possibly matching TRBD1 (6 bases). The CDR3 is 17 residues long. Germline CDR1 KGHDR, CDR2 SFDVKD. V shed 4 bases and J shed 6 bases, with 22 bases lying between them.

This clonotype occurred many times. This chain uses TRBV4-2 with TRBJ2-5; TRBD2 matches 9 bases. The germline gives CDR1 LGHNA, CDR2 YNFKEQ. This CDR3 is built from 15 residues. The J segment lost 5 bases and the V segment lost 4 bases, leaving 8 bases of the junction unmatched. The CDR3 DNA sequence: TGTGCCAGCAGCCCCGGGCTAGCGGGGTCGGAGACCCAGTACTTC. The encoded protein is CASSPGLAGSETQYF.

This clonotype occurred a few times. The chain recombines TRBV27 with TRBJ2-5; D not certain. CDR1 and CDR2 (germline): MNHEY, SMNVEV (reference sequence). The CDR3 covers 13 residues. V was clipped by 6 bases and J by 2 bases, with 10 bases between them. The CDR3 is CASRAHAQETQYF. The CDR3 nucleotides are TGTGCCAGCAGGGCGCACGCACAAGAGACCCAGTACTTC.

This clonotype was detected many times. The J gene is TRBJ1-5, the V gene TRBV2; D remains unclear. The V gene's germline CDR1 is SNHLY and CDR2 FYNNEI. The CDR3 is 15 amino acids. Trimming left V 6 bases short and J 0 bases short, with 12 bases between. The CDR3 DNA reads as TGTGCCAGCAGCAAAGACACACATAGCAATCAGCCCCAGCATTTT. As protein: CASSKDTHSNQPQHF.

This sequence joins TRBV3-1 and TRBJ1-1; D gene uncertain. V dropped 5 bases and J dropped 1 base, with 8 bases sitting between them. The germline gives CDR1 LGHDT, CDR2 YNNKEL (reference sequence). The CDR3 runs to 13 residues. The CDR3 DNA sequence: TGTGCCAGCAGCGGCAGTAGGAACACTGAAGCTTTCTTT. This codes for CASSGSRNTEAFF.

This clonotype was detected many times. This sequence joins TRBV29-1 and TRBJ2-1; the match to TRBD1 covers 8 bases. The trim removed 6 bases at V and 3 bases at J, leaving 1 base unmatched. The length of the CDR3 is 12 residues. CDR1 SQVTM and CDR2 ANQGSEA come from the germline V gene. CDR3 loop: CSVDRDYNEQFF. The CDR3 nucleotides read TGCAGCGTGGACAGGGACTACAATGAGCAGTTCTTC.

The chain combines TRBV6-6 with TRBJ2-5; D not resolved. The ends were cut back, 8 bases at V and 4 bases at J, with 8 bases in the middle. Germline V gene sequence: CDR1 MNHNY, CDR2 SVGAGI (reference sequence). The CDR3 has 11 residues. The CDR3: CASAFGETQYF. CDR3 in DNA: TGTGCCAGCGCCTTCGGAGAGACCCAGTACTTC.

This clonotype came up a few times. The J gene is TRBJ2-7, the V gene TRBV27; no firm D call. This CDR3 has 13 amino acids. Trimming took 3 bases from V and 2 from J, leaving 8 bases between them. Germline V gives CDR1 MNHEY, CDR2 SMNVEV (reference sequence). Here the CDR3 DNA reads TGTGCCAGCAGTTTTTCCAGACCCTACGAGCAGTACGTC. Protein product: CASSFSRPYEQYV.

The rearrangement uses TRBV6-1 and TRBJ2-7, with D uncertain. The germline CDR1 and CDR2 sequences are MNHNS and SASEGT. The germline V and J ends were trimmed by 3 bases and 2 bases, with 5 bases remaining between them. This CDR3 is built from 12 residues. This CDR3 is CASSDRPYEQYV. DNA for the CDR3: TGTGCCAGCAGTGACAGACCCTACGAGCAGTACGTC.

This clonotype was observed a few times. The V gene is TRBV27, the J gene TRBJ2-1; D is perhaps TRBD1 or TRBD2 (5 bases each). The V gene lost 4 bases and the J gene lost 2 bases, with 12 bases spanning the gap. The length of the CDR3 is 15 residues. Per germline, CDR1 MNHEY and CDR2 SMNVEV (reference sequence). This CDR3 is CASSYRGPPYNEQFF. DNA for the CDR3: TGTGCCAGCAGTTACCGGGGCCCCCCCTACAATGAGCAGTTCTTC.

DNA of the CDR3: TGCGCCAGCAGGTCGGGACAGGGGCGGACTGAAGCTTTCTTT. Translated: CASRSGQGRTEAFF. The chain employs TRBV10-1 and TRBJ1-1; 10 nucleotides align to TRBD1. V trimming: 6 bases; J trimming: 5 bases; junction bases outside the gene matches: 6. The CDR3 totals 14 residues. Germline V gene sequence: CDR1 WNHNN, CDR2 SYGVQD (reference sequence).

This clonotype showed up just a few times. The V and J genes are TRBV4-1 and TRBJ1-4; 9 bases line up with TRBD1. The CDR3 runs 14 residues. V shed 3 bases, J shed 4 bases, and the junction held 0 bases outside the gene matches. Germline V gives CDR1 MGHRA, CDR2 YSYEKL. The chain's CDR3 is CASSQTGGNEKLFF. The DNA of the CDR3 is TGCGCCAGCAGCCAGACAGGGGGTAATGAAAAACTGTTTTTT.

This clonotype was seen many times. This chain joins TRBV12-3 or TRBV12-4 and TRBJ2-3; D perhaps matches TRBD1 (6 bases). The CDR3 is 15 residues long. The V end was cut by 2 bases, the J end by 0 bases, with 9 bases between. The CDR3 bases are TGTGCCAGCAGTTTACAGGGGAAGAGCACAGATACGCAGTATTTT. Translated, it gives CASSLQGKSTDTQYF.

The rearrangement links TRBV5-1 to TRBJ2-6; D gene ambiguous. V shed 4 bases and J shed 0 bases, with 8 bases lying between them. CDR1 SGHRS and CDR2 YFSETQ come from the germline V gene. There are 15 residues in the CDR3. Here the CDR3 DNA reads TGCGCCAGCAGCAGGGAAGTCTCTGGGGCCAACGTCCTGACTTTC. Translated: CASSREVSGANVLTF.

The rearrangement links TRBV2 to TRBJ1-3; TRBD1 agrees at 8 bases. Germline V gives CDR1 SNHLY, CDR2 FYNNEI. The CDR3 has 13 amino acids. Trimming took 6 bases from V and 2 from J; bases not matched to a gene: 0. This CDR3 is CASRQGAGNTIYF. The DNA for the CDR3 is TGTGCCAGCAGACAGGGGGCTGGAAACACCATATATTTT.